The source of this T cell receptor (beta chain) is a study of follicular helper T cells after annual influenza vaccination. The wider study: Sampling occurred days 0, 7 and 28 after each influenza vaccination.

The method was immunoSEQ multiplex PCR; TCRdb's version includes in-frame clones alone and lacks a portion of them. Among about 9,900 clones listed, about 86% were seen once. Time point denoted: 2013-2014 season, 7 days after vaccination. CDR3 size: 16 residues. V was trimmed by 4 bases and J by 6 bases, leaving 21 bases between them. Germline CDR1 and CDR2: MNHNY and SVGAGI (reference sequence). This receptor was identified in an adult who received the influenza vaccine. This chain uses TRBV6-6 with TRBJ1-1; tentative D call: TRBD1 (5 bases). Sequences were derived from CXCR5- memory CD4+ T cells sorted from blood, sampled 7 days after influenza vaccination. This chain's CDR3 is CASSWGEIGRYPEAFF. The CDR3, as DNA: TGTGCCAGCAGTTGGGGGGAGATCGGGCGGTATCCTGAAGCTTTCTTT.